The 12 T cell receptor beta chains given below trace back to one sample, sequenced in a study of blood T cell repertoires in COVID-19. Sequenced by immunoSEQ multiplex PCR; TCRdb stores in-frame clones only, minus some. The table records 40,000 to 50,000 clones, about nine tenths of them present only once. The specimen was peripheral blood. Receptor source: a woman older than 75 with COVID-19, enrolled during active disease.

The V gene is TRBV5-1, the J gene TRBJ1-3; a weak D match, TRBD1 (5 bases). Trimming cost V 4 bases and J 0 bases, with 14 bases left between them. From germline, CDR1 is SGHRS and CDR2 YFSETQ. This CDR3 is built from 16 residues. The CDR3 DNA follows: TGCGCCAGCAGCACGCTGACAGCCGACTCTGGAAACACCATATATTTT. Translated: CASSTLTADSGNTIYF.

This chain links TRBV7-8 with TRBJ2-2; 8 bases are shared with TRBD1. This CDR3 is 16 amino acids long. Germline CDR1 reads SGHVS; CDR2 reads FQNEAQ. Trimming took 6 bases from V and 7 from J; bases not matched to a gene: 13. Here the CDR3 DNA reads TGTGCCAGCAGTCCAACCCAGGGGGCGCGAGGCGGGGAGCTGTTTTTT. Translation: CASSPTQGARGGELFF. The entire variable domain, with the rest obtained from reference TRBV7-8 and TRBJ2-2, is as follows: GAGVSQSPRYKVAKRGQDVALRCDPISGHVSLFWYQQALGQGPEFLTYFQNEAQLDKSGLPSDRFFAERPEGSVSTLKIQRTQQEDSAVYLCASSPTQGARGGELFFGEGSRLTVL.

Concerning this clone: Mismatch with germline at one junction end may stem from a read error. CDR3 bases: TGTGCTAGCAGCTTAGACTGGAACACCGGGGAGCTGTTTTTT. It translates to CASSLDWNTGELFF. V and J are TRBV7-7 and TRBJ2-2; no clear D gene. This CDR3 has 14 amino acids. CDR1 is SSHAT, CDR2 FNYEAQ, per germline (reference sequence).

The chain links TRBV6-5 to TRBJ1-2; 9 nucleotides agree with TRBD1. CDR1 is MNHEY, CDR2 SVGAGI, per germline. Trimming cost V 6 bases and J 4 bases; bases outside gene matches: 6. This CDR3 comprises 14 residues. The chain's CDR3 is CASRGTGWVYGYTF. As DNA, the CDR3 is TGTGCCAGCAGGGGGACAGGGTGGGTCTATGGCTACACCTTC.

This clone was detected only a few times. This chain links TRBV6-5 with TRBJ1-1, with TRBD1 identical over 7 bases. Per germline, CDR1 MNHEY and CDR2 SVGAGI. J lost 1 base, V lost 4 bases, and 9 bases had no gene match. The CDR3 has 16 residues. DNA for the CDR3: TGTGCCAGCAGTTCCCCTACAGGGGTTAAGAACACTGAAGCTTTCTTT. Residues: CASSSPTGVKNTEAFF.

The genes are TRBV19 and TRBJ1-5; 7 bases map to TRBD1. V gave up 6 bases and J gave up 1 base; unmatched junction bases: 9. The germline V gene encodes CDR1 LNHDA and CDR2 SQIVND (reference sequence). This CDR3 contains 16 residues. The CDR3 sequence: CASRGTDLSSNQPQHF. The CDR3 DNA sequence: TGTGCCAGTAGGGGGACAGACTTATCGAGCAATCAGCCCCAGCATTTT.

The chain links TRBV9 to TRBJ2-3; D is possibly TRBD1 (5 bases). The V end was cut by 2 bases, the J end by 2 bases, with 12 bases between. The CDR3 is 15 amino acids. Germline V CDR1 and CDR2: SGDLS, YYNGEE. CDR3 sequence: CASSVRAPPTDTQYF. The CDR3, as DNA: TGTGCCAGCAGCGTCAGGGCCCCCCCCACAGATACGCAGTATTTT.

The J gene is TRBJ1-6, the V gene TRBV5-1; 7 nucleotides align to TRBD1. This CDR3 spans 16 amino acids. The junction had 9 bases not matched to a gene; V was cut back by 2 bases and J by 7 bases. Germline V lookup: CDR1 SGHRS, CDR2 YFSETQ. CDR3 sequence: CASSFQAGTANSPLHF. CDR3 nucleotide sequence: TGCGCCAGCAGCTTTCAGGCCGGGACAGCCAATTCACCCCTCCACTTT.

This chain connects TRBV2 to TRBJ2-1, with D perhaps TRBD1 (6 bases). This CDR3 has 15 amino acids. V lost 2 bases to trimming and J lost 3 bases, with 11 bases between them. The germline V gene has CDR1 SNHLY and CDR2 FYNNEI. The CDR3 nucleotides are TGTGCCAGCAGTGAACTGGACAGCTACTACAATGAGCAGTTCTTC. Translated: CASSELDSYYNEQFF. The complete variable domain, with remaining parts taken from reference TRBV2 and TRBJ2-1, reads EPEVTQTPSHQVTQMGQEVILRCVPISNHLYFYWYRQILGQKVEFLVSFYNNEISEKSEIFDDQFSVERPDGSNFTLKIRSTKLEDSAMYFCASSELDSYYNEQFFGPGTRLTVL.

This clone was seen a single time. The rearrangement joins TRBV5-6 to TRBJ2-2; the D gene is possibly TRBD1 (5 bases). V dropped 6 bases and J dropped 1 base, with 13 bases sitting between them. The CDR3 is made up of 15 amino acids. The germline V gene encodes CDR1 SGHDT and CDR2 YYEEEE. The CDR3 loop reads CASTRWGRNTGELFF. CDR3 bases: TGTGCCAGCACCCGTTGGGGCAGGAACACCGGGGAGCTGTTTTTT.

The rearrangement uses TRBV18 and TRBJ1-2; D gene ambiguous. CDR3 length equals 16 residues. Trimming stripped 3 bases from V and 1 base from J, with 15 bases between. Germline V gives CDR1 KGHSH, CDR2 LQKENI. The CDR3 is CASSPAVVSFNYGYTF. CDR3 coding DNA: TGTGCCAGCTCACCGGCGGTCGTCAGTTTTAACTATGGCTACACCTTC. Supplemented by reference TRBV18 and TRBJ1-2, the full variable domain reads NAGVMQNPRHLVRRRGQEARLRCSPMKGHSHVYWYRQLPEEGLKFMVYLQKENIIDESGMPKERFSAEFPKEGPSILRIQQVVRGDSAAYFCASSPAVVSFNYGYTFGSGTRLTVV.

The CDR3: CASSYMRQSSYEQYF. In DNA, the CDR3 is TGTGCCAGCAGTTACATGCGACAGTCCTCCTACGAGCAGTACTTC. The chain links TRBV6-2 or TRBV6-3 to TRBJ2-7; possible D gene TRBD1, 5 bases. The CDR3 covers 15 residues. Germline lookup yields CDR1 MNHEY and CDR2 SVGEGT. The V and J ends lost 2 bases and 0 bases respectively, with 11 bases between them.